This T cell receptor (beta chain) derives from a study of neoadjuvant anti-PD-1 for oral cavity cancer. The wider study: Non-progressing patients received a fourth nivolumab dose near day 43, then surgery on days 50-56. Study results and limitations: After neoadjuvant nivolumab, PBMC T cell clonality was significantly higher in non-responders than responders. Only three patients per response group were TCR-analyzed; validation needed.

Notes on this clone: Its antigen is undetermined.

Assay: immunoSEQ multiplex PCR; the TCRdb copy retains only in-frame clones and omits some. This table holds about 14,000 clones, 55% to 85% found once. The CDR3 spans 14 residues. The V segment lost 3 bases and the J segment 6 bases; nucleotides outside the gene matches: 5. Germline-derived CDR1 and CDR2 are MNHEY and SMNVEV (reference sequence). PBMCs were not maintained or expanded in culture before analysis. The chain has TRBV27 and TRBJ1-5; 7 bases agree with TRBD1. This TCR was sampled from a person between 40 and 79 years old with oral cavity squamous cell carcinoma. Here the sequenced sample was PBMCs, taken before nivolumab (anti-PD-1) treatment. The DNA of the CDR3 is TGTGCCAGCAGTTTTTCAGGGGGGCGTCAGCCCCAGCATTTT. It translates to CASSFSGGRQPQHF.